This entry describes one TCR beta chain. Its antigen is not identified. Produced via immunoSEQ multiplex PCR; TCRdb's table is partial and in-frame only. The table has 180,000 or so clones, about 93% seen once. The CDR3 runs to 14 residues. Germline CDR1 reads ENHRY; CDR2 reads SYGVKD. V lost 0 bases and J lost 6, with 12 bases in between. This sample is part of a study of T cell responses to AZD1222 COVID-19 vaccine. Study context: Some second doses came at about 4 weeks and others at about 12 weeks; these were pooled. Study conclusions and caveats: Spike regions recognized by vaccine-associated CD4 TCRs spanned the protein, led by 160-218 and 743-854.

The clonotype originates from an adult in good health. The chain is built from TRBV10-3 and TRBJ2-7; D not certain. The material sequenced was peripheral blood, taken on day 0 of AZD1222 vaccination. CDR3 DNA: TGTGCCATCAGTGAGTCGATGTCCGGGCTCGAGCAGTACTTC. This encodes CAISESMSGLEQYF.